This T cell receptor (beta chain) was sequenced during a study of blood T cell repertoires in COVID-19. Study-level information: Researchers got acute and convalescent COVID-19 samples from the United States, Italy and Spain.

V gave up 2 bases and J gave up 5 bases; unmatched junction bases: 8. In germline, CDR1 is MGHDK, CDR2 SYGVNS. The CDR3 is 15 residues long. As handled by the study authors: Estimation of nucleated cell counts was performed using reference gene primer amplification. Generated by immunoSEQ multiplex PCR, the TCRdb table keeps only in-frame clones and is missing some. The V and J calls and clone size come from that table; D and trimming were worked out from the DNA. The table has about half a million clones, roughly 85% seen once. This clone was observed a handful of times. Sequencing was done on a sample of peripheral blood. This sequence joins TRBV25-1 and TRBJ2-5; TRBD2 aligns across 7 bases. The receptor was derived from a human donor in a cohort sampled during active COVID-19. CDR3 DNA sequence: TGTGCCAGCAGTGAACGGTGGGGGGGACGGGAGACCCAGTACTTC. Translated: CASSERWGGRETQYF.